This entry is about one T cell receptor beta chain. Its antigen is currently unknown. TCR cDNA molecules each had a unique molecular identifier. TCRdb reprocessed the 5' RACE reads with MiXCR, giving one entry per CDR3 protein. The data hold around 12,000 distinct CDR3 sequences, with 4% to 6% observed a single time. The sample belongs to a study of spatial heterogeneity in lung cancer. Time point denoted: sample taken at primary tumor resection. V lost 6 bases to trimming and J lost 1 base; unmatched junction nucleotides: 2. CDR3 length equals 14 residues. Germline CDR1 is LNHDA and CDR2 is SQIVND (reference sequence). Findings and limits, study-wide: Within tumors, counts of expanded alpha and beta TCRs tracked tumor mutation counts.

The clonotype comes from a male donor with early-stage non-small cell lung cancer. The specimen was lung tumor tissue, collected at surgery. This chain uses TRBV19 with TRBJ2-3, with TRBD2 matching 9 bases. The CDR3 DNA reads as TGTGCCAGTAGGCGGGAGGGGCGCACAGATACGCAGTATTTT. It encodes CASRREGRTDTQYF.